This T cell receptor beta chain was documented in a study of molecular identifiers for immune sequencing clone quantification. With respect to this clonotype: A read error may explain this, as a much larger clone is one base away.

With 0 bases removed from V and 1 base from J, the gap between germline ends came to 10 bases. The germline V gene encodes CDR1 KGHDR and CDR2 SFDVKD. The CDR3 has 16 residues. In TCRdb, the PCR reads were re-called with MiXCR into one record per CDR3 protein. This table holds about 65,000 distinct CDR3 sequences, about 18% found once. CD8+CD4-CCR7+CD45RA+ cells were sorted as naive CD8 T cells. Specimen: naive CD8+ T cells from blood, with Jurkat cell RNA spiked in. Subset: FACS-sorted CD8+CD4-CCR7+CD45RA+ naive T cells. This sequence originates from a human donor in good health. Some libraries in this study had Jurkat cell RNA spiked in. The V call is TRBV24-1, the J call TRBJ2-3; D may correspond to TRBD1 or TRBD2 (5 bases each). The CDR3 DNA is TGTGCCACCAGTGATTTGCGGGACCCATGCACAGATACGCAGTATTTT. Encoded protein: CATSDLRDPCTDTQYF.